Sequencing of this TCR beta chain was carried out in a study of T cell repertoires in cytomegalovirus infection. Study-level background: Matching HLA type and CMV infection were both indicated by public TCR beta signatures. General observations from the study: Predominance within the ex vivo response was attributable to HLA-C-restricted CMV-specific TCR beta clonotypes.

This clonotype came up many times. Its antigen is currently unknown. TCRdb called the reads again in MiXCR, with one record for every CDR3 protein. Of about 300,000 distinct CDR3 sequences listed, approximately 10% are singletons. V lost 5 bases and J 13 bases, leaving 11 bases between the germline ends. This CDR3 has 11 residues. The specimen was PBMCs. This receptor was taken from a human donor in good health (CMV status not recorded). Some clones in this sample may be carry-over from other donors' samples. The V and J genes are TRBV12-3 or TRBV12-4 and TRBJ1-4; possibly TRBD1 for D (5 bases). CDR3 bases: TGTGCCAGCAGTGACCGGGACCGACTGTTTTTT. This gives the protein CASSDRDRLFF.